The T cell receptor (beta chain) described here comes from a study of T cell responses to AZD1222 COVID-19 vaccine. Overall study results and limits: Only a handful of individuals given AZD1222 were seropositive at baseline. Along spike, vaccine-associated CD4 TCRs were found throughout, with dominance at 160-218 and 743-854.

As for this clone: The antigen is undetermined.

Libraries were prepared by immunoSEQ multiplex PCR; TCRdb keeps only in-frame clonotypes and omits some of them. The sample yields approximately 83,000 clones, about 93% seen once. This CDR3 spans 15 amino acids. Looked up from germline, CDR1 is MDHEN and CDR2 is SYDVKM. The V end lost 1 base, the J end lost 4 bases, and 13 bases lay between the germline ends. Sequencing used peripheral blood, obtained on day 0 of MenACWY control vaccination. The TCR was taken from an adult in good health. The J gene is TRBJ1-1, the V gene TRBV28; tentatively, D is TRBD1 (6 bases). CDR3 DNA sequence: TGTGCCAGCAGTTTATCAGGGGCGGGTGCCACTGAAGCTTTCTTT. Translating it yields CASSLSGAGATEAFF.